The T cell receptor beta chain described here comes from a study of blood T cells in healthy people across ages. The CDR3 is made up of 13 amino acids. Trimming at V came to 2 bases and at J to 8 bases, leaving 5 bases not matched to a gene. CDR1 is DFQATT, CDR2 SNEGSKA, per germline (reference sequence). Study-level points and caveats: The unsorted PBMCs prevented any conclusive comparison of naive versus antigen-experienced cells.

A J-beta primer mix and a sample-barcoded 5' primer were used in a second PCR of about 7 to 12 cycles. Each of the cDNA molecules was tagged by a template-switch adaptor with 12 random nucleotides. TCRdb redid the calling of the 5' RACE reads with MiXCR, one entry per CDR3 protein. The sample yields hundreds of thousands of distinct CDR3 sequences, around three fifths seen once. About this clonotype itself: The antigen remains unidentified.

This TCR came from a man aged 35-49 years in good health. Sequenced input: blood. J is TRBJ1-2 and V is TRBV20-1; 10 bases line up with TRBD1. The CDR3 protein is CSARLGQGGGYTF. CDR3 nucleotides: TGCAGTGCTAGACTAGGACAGGGGGGCGGCTACACCTTC.